This TCR beta chain was recorded in a study of cytomegalovirus exposure and HLA in healthy donors. Broader study findings: For cytomegalovirus status, the classifier reportedly gave diagnoses with high specificity and sensitivity.

This clone was seen once. Its antigen is undetermined. Generated by immunoSEQ multiplex PCR, the TCRdb table keeps only in-frame clones and is missing some. In the table there are about 78,000 clones, about 96% of which are singletons. Germline V CDR1 and CDR2: SGDLS, YYNGEE. The CDR3 consists of 16 residues. The ends were cut back, 4 bases at V and 5 bases at J, with 19 bases in the middle. This TCR was sampled from a man between 18 and 29 years old in good health and CMV-seropositive. Sequencing used PBMCs. The chain is built from TRBV9 and TRBJ2-4, with D possibly TRBD1 on 7 matching bases. The CDR3 here is CASSPRGGDRQNIQYF. Written as DNA, the CDR3 is TGTGCCAGCAGCCCCCGGGGCGGGGACAGACAAAACATTCAGTACTTC. The whole variable domain, remainder taken from reference TRBV9 and TRBJ2-4, is DSGVTQTPKHLITATGQRVTLRCSPRSGDLSVYWYQQSLDQGLQFLIQYYNGEERAKGNILERFSAQQFPDLHSELNLSSLELGDSALYFCASSPRGGDRQNIQYFGAGTRLSVL.